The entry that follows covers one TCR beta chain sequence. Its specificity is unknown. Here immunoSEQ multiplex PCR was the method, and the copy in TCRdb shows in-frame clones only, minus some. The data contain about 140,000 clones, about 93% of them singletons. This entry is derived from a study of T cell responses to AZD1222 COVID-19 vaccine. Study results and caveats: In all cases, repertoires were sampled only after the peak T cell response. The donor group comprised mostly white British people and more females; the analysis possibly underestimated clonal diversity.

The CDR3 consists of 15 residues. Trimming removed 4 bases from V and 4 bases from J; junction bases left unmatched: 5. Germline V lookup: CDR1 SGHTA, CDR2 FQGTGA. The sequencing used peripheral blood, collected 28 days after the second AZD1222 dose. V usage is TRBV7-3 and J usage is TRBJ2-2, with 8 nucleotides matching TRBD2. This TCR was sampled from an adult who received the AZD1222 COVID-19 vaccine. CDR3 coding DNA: TGTGCCAGCAGCTCCTCGGGACTAGGCACCGGGGAGCTGTTTTTT. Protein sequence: CASSSSGLGTGELFF. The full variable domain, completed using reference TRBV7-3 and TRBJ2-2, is GAGVSQTPSNKVTEKGKYVELRCDPISGHTALYWYRQSLGQGPEFLIYFQGTGAADDSGLPNDRFFAVRPEGSVSTLKIQRTERGDSAVYLCASSSSGLGTGELFFGEGSRLTVL.